Shown below are 31 T cell receptor beta chains from a single sample sequenced in a study of OX40 agonist ivuxolimab in advanced cancers. Profiling relied on immunoSEQ multiplex PCR, and the TCRdb table lists in-frame clones only, not all of them. Among approximately 20,000 clones listed, roughly 91% were seen once. Here the sequenced sample was CD4+ or CD8+ T cells sorted from blood, taken in a trial of the OX40 agonist ivuxolimab. The receptors stem from an adult with an advanced solid tumor such as melanoma, head and neck, liver or kidney cancer.

This chain links TRBV6-5 with TRBJ2-2; D unresolved. Trimming left V 5 bases short and J 6 bases short, with 13 bases between. The CDR3 is 14 amino acids. Germline lookup yields CDR1 MNHEY and CDR2 SVGAGI. The CDR3 DNA follows: TGTGCCAGCAGTCTACAAAGCCCGGCCGGGGAGCTGTTTTTT. Its translation is CASSLQSPAGELFF.

The chain links TRBV29-1 to TRBJ2-2, with a weak D call TRBD2 (6 bases). This CDR3 has 14 amino acids. V was shortened by 3 bases and J by 2 bases, with 10 bases between the two germline ends. CDR1 is SQVTM and CDR2 is ANQGSEA in the germline V gene. CDR3 region: CSVDGGHNTGELFF. The CDR3 nucleotides read TGCAGCGTTGACGGGGGTCATAACACCGGGGAGCTGTTTTTT.

V usage is TRBV15 and J usage is TRBJ2-7; no clear D gene. V shed 0 bases and J shed 4 bases, with 10 bases lying between them. The CDR3 extends over 14 amino acids. Germline loops: CDR1 LNHNV, CDR2 YYDKDF (reference sequence). The CDR3 protein is CATSRDRKEYEQYF. The CDR3 DNA reads TGTGCCACCAGCAGAGACAGGAAAGAATACGAGCAGTACTTC. Variable domain in full (rest from reference TRBV15 and TRBJ2-7): DAMVIQNPRYQVTQFGKPVTLSCSQTLNHNVMYWYQQKSSQAPKLLFHYYDKDFNNEADTPDNFQSRRPNTSFCFLDIRSPGLGDTAMYLCATSRDRKEYEQYFGPGTRLTVT.

The genes are TRBV7-9 and TRBJ2-7; 9 bases fit TRBD1. CDR1 and CDR2 (germline): SEHNR, FQNEAQ (reference sequence). There are 13 residues in the CDR3. V trimming: 8 bases; J trimming: 6 bases; junction bases outside the gene matches: 8. The CDR3 protein is CASAGTGMVEQYF. DNA of the CDR3: TGTGCCAGCGCCGGGACAGGGATGGTCGAGCAGTACTTC. The entire variable domain, with the rest obtained from reference TRBV7-9 and TRBJ2-7, is as follows: DTGVSQNPRHKITKRGQNVTFRCDPISEHNRLYWYRQTLGQGPEFLTYFQNEAQLEKSRLLSDRFSAERPKGSFSTLEIQRTEQGDSAMYLCASAGTGMVEQYFGPGTRLTVT.

The chain uses TRBV18 and TRBJ1-2; D might be TRBD1 (5 bases). The CDR3 is 14 residues long. Per germline, CDR1 KGHSH and CDR2 LQKENI. Between the trimmed V and J ends, which lost 3 bases and 4 bases, there was a span of 12 bases. The CDR3: CASSPPRDGYGYTF. DNA for the CDR3: TGTGCCAGCTCACCTCCCCGGGACGGCTATGGCTACACCTTC.

The genes are TRBV2 and TRBJ2-3, with 9 bases lining up with TRBD1. The CDR3 sequence is 15 residues long. V lost 3 bases to trimming and J lost 3 bases; unmatched junction nucleotides: 4. The germline V gene has CDR1 SNHLY and CDR2 FYNNEI. DNA for the CDR3: TGTGCCAGCAGTGAGTACAGGGGGCGGACAGATACGCAGTATTTT. Translation gives CASSEYRGRTDTQYF.

The chain is built from TRBV11-2 and TRBJ1-1; 8 nucleotides line up with TRBD1. Germline V gives CDR1 SGHAT, CDR2 FQNNGV. This CDR3 is 15 amino acids long. With 5 bases clipped from V and 4 bases from J, the junction kept 9 bases outside the gene matches. The chain's CDR3 is CASSLRTGLGTEAFF. In nucleotides, the CDR3 is TGTGCCAGCAGCCTGCGGACAGGGCTGGGCACTGAAGCTTTCTTT.

The chain employs TRBV10-1 and TRBJ2-1; D is possibly TRBD1 or TRBD2 (5 bases each). The CDR3 extends over 12 amino acids. Germline CDR1 WNHNN, CDR2 SYGVQD (reference sequence). V was clipped by 6 bases and J by 10 bases, with 13 bases between them. Here the CDR3 DNA reads TGCGCCAGCAGAGACTGGGACCCCGAGCAGTTCTTC. Translated: CASRDWDPEQFF.

V and J are TRBV11-2 and TRBJ2-1; TRBD2 aligns across 10 bases. CDR1 is SGHAT and CDR2 is FQNNGV in the germline V gene. The CDR3 length is 15 residues. With V trimmed by 5 bases and J by 3 bases, 4 bases remained unmatched. The CDR3 sequence: CASSPTSGLYNEQFF. In DNA, the CDR3 is TGTGCCAGCAGCCCGACTAGCGGGCTCTACAATGAGCAGTTCTTC.

This rearrangement joins TRBV12-5 to TRBJ2-3; 7 bases match TRBD1. The CDR3 loop spans 17 amino acids. The V gene end was trimmed by 2 bases and the J gene end by 1 base; junction bases not matched to a gene: 9. Germline lookup yields CDR1 LGHNT and CDR2 FRNRAP. The CDR3 DNA reads TGTGCTAGTGGTTTGCCCCCCGGGACAGACTGCACAGATACGCAGTATTTT. Protein sequence: CASGLPPGTDCTDTQYF.

The chain recombines TRBV6-1 with TRBJ2-7; 7 bases match TRBD1. The V and J ends lost 4 bases and 4 bases, in that order; junction bases with no gene match: 10. CDR3 size: 15 residues. CDR1 and CDR2 (germline): MNHNS, SASEGT. The CDR3 sequence is CASSVITGRGYEQYF. CDR3 DNA: TGTGCCAGCAGTGTTATAACCGGCAGGGGGTACGAGCAGTACTTC.

V usage is TRBV5-1 and J usage is TRBJ2-7, with D possibly matching TRBD1 (6 bases). Trimming left V 1 base short and J 7 bases short, with 24 bases between. The CDR3 sequence is 17 residues long. Germline V gene data show CDR1 as SGHRS and CDR2 as YFSETQ. The CDR3 spells CASSLNRGARGLGEQYF. The CDR3 coding sequence is TGCGCCAGCAGCTTGAATCGTGGGGCCAGGGGATTAGGAGAGCAGTACTTC.

The CDR3 spells CASSVGRDRDYGYTF. For the CDR3, the DNA is TGTGCCAGCAGCGTAGGGCGGGACAGGGACTATGGCTACACCTTC. V and J are TRBV9 and TRBJ1-2, with 9 bases identical to TRBD1. Germline CDR1 is SGDLS and CDR2 is YYNGEE. V was clipped by 0 bases and J by 3 bases; unmatched bases: 3. CDR3 size: 15 residues.

The gene calls are TRBV27 and TRBJ2-2; D is unclear. Germline CDR1 reads MNHEY; CDR2 reads SMNVEV (reference sequence). The CDR3 consists of 12 residues. V shed 0 bases and J shed 8 bases, with 4 bases lying between them. The CDR3 region is CASSLSWGELFF. As DNA, the CDR3 is TGTGCCAGCAGTTTATCGTGGGGGGAGCTGTTTTTT.

The CDR3 nucleotides read TGTGCCAGCAGTGATATGCGGTTCGCTGGAAACACCATATATTTT. Translation gives CASSDMRFAGNTIYF. The chain uses TRBV6-1 and TRBJ1-3; D is uncertain. V gave up 3 bases and J gave up 2 bases, with 11 bases separating them. This CDR3 is 15 amino acids long. Germline V gene data show CDR1 as MNHNS and CDR2 as SASEGT.

The chain combines TRBV6-5 with TRBJ2-3; the D gene is possibly TRBD1 (6 bases). The CDR3 has 13 residues. The V end lost 9 bases, the J end lost 1 base, and 11 bases lay between the germline ends. Germline assignment: CDR1 MNHEY and CDR2 SVGAGI. The CDR3 DNA sequence: TGTGCCAGTTGGACAGAACGCACAGATACGCAGTATTTT. Amino acids: CASWTERTDTQYF.

V usage is TRBV19 and J usage is TRBJ2-3; no clear D gene. Germline loops: CDR1 LNHDA, CDR2 SQIVND (reference sequence). V shed 7 bases and J shed 4 bases, with 21 bases lying between them. CDR3 length: 16 residues. The CDR3 loop is CASTLTPSAGADTQYF. CDR3 coding DNA: TGTGCCAGTACCCTTACTCCGTCTGCTGGGGCAGATACGCAGTATTTT. Filled out from reference TRBV19 and TRBJ2-3, the complete variable domain reads DGGITQSPKYLFRKEGQNVTLSCEQNLNHDAMYWYRQDPGQGLRLIYYSQIVNDFQKGDIAEGYSVSREKKESFPLTVTSAQKNPTAFYLCASTLTPSAGADTQYFGPGTRLTVL.

The CDR3 DNA is TGTGCCAGCAGCCCAGGACAGGCGACCCCATACGAGCAGTACTTC. This gives the protein CASSPGQATPYEQYF. V and J are TRBV7-9 and TRBJ2-7; the match to TRBD1 covers 7 bases. Germline V CDR1 and CDR2: SEHNR, FQNEAQ (reference sequence). The CDR3 runs to 15 residues. Unmatched junction bases numbered 11, after V lost 5 bases and J lost 4 bases.

The gene calls are TRBV6-5 and TRBJ1-2; the D is unclear. This CDR3 is 14 amino acids long. Germline values: CDR1 MNHEY, CDR2 SVGAGI. V was pared by 5 bases and J by 2 bases, with 12 bases between. This CDR3 is CASSPRPKNYGYTF. CDR3 nucleotide sequence: TGTGCCAGCAGTCCCCGACCCAAAAACTATGGCTACACCTTC.

In nucleotides, the CDR3 is TGTGCCAGTAGCGGAGACTTCTACGAGCAGTACTTC. Protein sequence: CASSGDFYEQYF. The V and J genes are TRBV19 and TRBJ2-7; no clear D. The germline gives CDR1 LNHDA, CDR2 SQIVND (reference sequence). V was cut by 6 bases and J by 3 bases, with 9 bases left in between. The CDR3 sequence is 12 residues long. Based on the CDR3 plus reference TRBV19 and TRBJ2-7, the full variable domain is DGGITQSPKYLFRKEGQNVTLSCEQNLNHDAMYWYRQDPGQGLRLIYYSQIVNDFQKGDIAEGYSVSREKKESFPLTVTSAQKNPTAFYLCASSGDFYEQYFGPGTRLTVT.

This sequence joins TRBV7-2 and TRBJ2-5; D ambiguous. This CDR3 contains 12 residues. The germline V gene has CDR1 SGHTA and CDR2 FQGNSA. Trimming removed 5 bases from V and 5 bases from J, with 9 bases in between. For the CDR3, the DNA is TGTGCCAGCAGCCGGCCAAGGGAGACCCAGTACTTC. Translating it yields CASSRPRETQYF.

The rearrangement joins TRBV4-1 to TRBJ2-3, with TRBD1 identical over 8 bases. The junction had 12 bases not matched to a gene; V was cut back by 2 bases and J by 5 bases. The CDR3 is made up of 17 amino acids. Germline CDR1 MGHRA, CDR2 YSYEKL. The CDR3 sequence is CASSQRNRGNRVDTQYF. Written as DNA, the CDR3 is TGCGCCAGCAGCCAACGTAACAGGGGGAACCGGGTAGATACGCAGTATTTT.

The chain links TRBV6-5 to TRBJ1-2; possible D gene TRBD1, 5 bases. The CDR3 runs 14 residues. CDR1 and CDR2 from the germline V gene are MNHEY and SVGAGI. The V end was cut by 3 bases, the J end by 4 bases, with 12 bases between. The CDR3 reads CASSYLGAGYGYTF. The CDR3, as DNA: TGTGCCAGCAGTTATCTCGGGGCTGGCTATGGCTACACCTTC.

The V and J genes are TRBV2 and TRBJ2-1; D is unclear. In germline, CDR1 is SNHLY, CDR2 FYNNEI. The CDR3 consists of 11 residues. Trimming left V 6 bases short and J 6 bases short, with 6 bases between. CDR3 DNA: TGTGCCAGCAGCTTCCCCAATGAGCAGTTCTTC. Protein sequence: CASSFPNEQFF.

CDR3 region: CASSPSRALQSTDTQYF. CDR3 coding DNA: TGTGCCAGCAGCCCCTCACGGGCGCTACAGAGCACAGATACGCAGTATTTT. V usage is TRBV9 and J usage is TRBJ2-3; D not resolved. CDR1 and CDR2 from the germline V gene are SGDLS and YYNGEE. Trimming left V 4 bases short and J 0 bases short, with 18 bases between. The CDR3 contains 17 residues.

The CDR3 nucleotides are TGTGCCAGCAGTTATGAGACAGGGACCTACGAGCAGTACTTC. The encoded protein is CASSYETGTYEQYF. The chain links TRBV6-5 to TRBJ2-7; TRBD1 matches 7 bases. The V gene end was trimmed by 3 bases and the J gene end by 2 bases; junction bases not matched to a gene: 4. In germline, CDR1 is MNHEY, CDR2 SVGAGI. The CDR3 length is 14 residues.

V usage is TRBV4-2 and J usage is TRBJ2-2; TRBD2 agrees at 11 bases. The germline gives CDR1 LGHNA, CDR2 YNFKEQ. V was clipped by 5 bases and J by 5 bases; unmatched bases: 4. This CDR3 region has 15 residues. CDR3 nucleotide sequence: TGTGCCAGCAGCTCACTAGCGGGAGAAACCGGGGAGCTGTTTTTT. Translation: CASSSLAGETGELFF.

J is TRBJ2-3 and V is TRBV5-4, with TRBD2 identical over 8 bases. The V and J ends lost 2 bases and 5 bases, in that order; junction bases with no gene match: 7. This CDR3 is 15 amino acids long. Germline loops: CDR1 SGHNT, CDR2 YYREEE (reference sequence). This CDR3 reads CASSFRREVVDTQYF. DNA for the CDR3: TGTGCCAGCAGCTTCAGGCGGGAGGTGGTAGATACGCAGTATTTT.

The chain employs TRBV19 and TRBJ2-1; the match to TRBD2 covers 7 bases. This CDR3 has 17 residues. V lost 2 bases, J lost 4 bases, and 11 bases stayed unmatched. Germline-derived CDR1 and CDR2 are LNHDA and SQIVND (reference sequence). DNA for the CDR3: TGTGCCAGTAGTATAAGGGCTGGGGGGGAGTTGTACAATGAGCAGTTCTTC. This gives the protein CASSIRAGGELYNEQFF.

This clone was counted a single time. The chain is built from TRBV5-1 and TRBJ2-3; 9 nucleotides align to TRBD2. From germline, CDR1 is SGHRS and CDR2 YFSETQ. The junction had 13 bases not matched to a gene; V was cut back by 1 base and J by 4 bases. The CDR3 has 18 residues. The DNA for the CDR3 is TGCGCCAGCAGCTTGAAGATTGGCGGGGGGGCTGGGTCAGATACGCAGTATTTT. Its translation is CASSLKIGGGAGSDTQYF.

This chain connects TRBV30 to TRBJ1-1, with D uncertain. Trimming left V 5 bases short and J 0 bases short, with 7 bases between. CDR3 length: 12 residues. Germline lookup yields CDR1 GTSNPN and CDR2 SVGIG (reference sequence). The CDR3, as DNA: TGTGCCTGGGAGGACCTGAACACTGAAGCTTTCTTT. Residues: CAWEDLNTEAFF.